This T cell receptor (beta chain) comes out of a study of blood T cell repertoires in COVID-19. At the level of the study: The United States, Italy and Spain supplied acute and convalescent COVID-19 samples.

Unmatched junction bases numbered 16, after V lost 4 bases and J lost 8 bases. Germline V gene sequence: CDR1 MGHRA, CDR2 YSYEKL. The CDR3 has 17 amino acids. This clone showed up just once. Profiled with immunoSEQ multiplex PCR; TCRdb holds only in-frame clones, not every one. The table includes about 190,000 clones, around nine tenths detected once. The sequenced sample was peripheral blood. This receptor was obtained from a man aged 25 to 40 with acute or convalescent COVID-19. The rearrangement links TRBV4-1 to TRBJ2-3; 9 bases fit TRBD2. The CDR3 DNA reads as TGCGCCAGCAGCCGCCGGACGAGCGGGGGGCTCGAGGGTACGCAGTATTTT. This sequence encodes CASSRRTSGGLEGTQYF.